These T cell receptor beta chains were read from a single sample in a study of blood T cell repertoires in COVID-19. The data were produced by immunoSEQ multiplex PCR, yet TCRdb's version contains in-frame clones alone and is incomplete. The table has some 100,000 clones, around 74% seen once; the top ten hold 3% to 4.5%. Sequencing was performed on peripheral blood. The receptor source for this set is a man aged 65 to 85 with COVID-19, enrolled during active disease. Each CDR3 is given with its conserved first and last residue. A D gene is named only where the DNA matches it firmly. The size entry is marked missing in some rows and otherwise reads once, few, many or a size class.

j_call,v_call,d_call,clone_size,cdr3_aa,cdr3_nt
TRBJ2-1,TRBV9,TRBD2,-,CASSATSGSDEQFF,TGTGCCAGCAGCGCGACTAGCGGGAGCGATGAGCAGTTCTTC
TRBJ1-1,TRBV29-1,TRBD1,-,CSVVDRAWTEAFF,TGCAGCGTTGTTGACAGGGCTTGGACTGAAGCTTTCTTT
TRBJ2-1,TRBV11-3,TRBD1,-,CASSFGQGAPNEQFF,TGTGCCAGCAGCTTCGGACAGGGGGCGCCCAATGAGCAGTTCTTC
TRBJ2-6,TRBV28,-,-,CASSTIHSGANVLTF,TGTGCCAGCAGCACAATTCACTCTGGGGCCAACGTCCTGACTTTC
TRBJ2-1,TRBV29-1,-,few,CSVAPWFF,TGCAGCGTTGCCCCCTGGTTCTTC
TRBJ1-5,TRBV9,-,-,CASSVGYNSNQPQHF,TGTGCCAGCAGCGTAGGCTATAATAGCAATCAGCCCCAGCATTTT
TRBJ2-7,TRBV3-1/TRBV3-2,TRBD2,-,CASSPGLAGGPPSYEQYF,TGTGCCAGCTCCCCGGGACTAGCGGGAGGACCCCCGTCCTACGAGCAGTACTTC
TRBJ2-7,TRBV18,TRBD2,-,CASSPLAGGPGDEQYF,TGTGCCAGCTCACCACTAGCGGGAGGGCCTGGAGACGAGCAGTACTTC
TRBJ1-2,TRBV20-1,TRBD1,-,CSASSVQGAHGYTF,TGCAGTGCTAGTTCGGTGCAGGGGGCGCATGGCTACACCTTC
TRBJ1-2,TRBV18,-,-,CASSPEGLGYTF,TGTGCCAGCTCACCGGAGGGGCTCGGCTACACCTTC
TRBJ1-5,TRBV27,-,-,CASSLITGIGQPQHF,TGTGCCAGCAGTTTAATAACGGGAATCGGTCAGCCCCAGCATTTT
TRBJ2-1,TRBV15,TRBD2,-,CATSSTSGYNEQFF,TGTGCCACCAGTTCGACTAGCGGATACAATGAGCAGTTCTTC
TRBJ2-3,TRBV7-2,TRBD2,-,CASSLVRLAGGSTDTQYF,TGTGCCAGCAGCTTAGTGCGGCTAGCGGGAGGTAGCACAGATACGCAGTATTTT
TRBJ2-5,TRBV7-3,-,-,CASSLMSSETQYF,TGTGCCAGCAGCTTAATGTCTTCGGAGACCCAGTACTTC
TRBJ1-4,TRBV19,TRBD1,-,CASNSGTGGRKLFF,TGTGCCAGTAACTCCGGGACAGGGGGGCGAAAACTGTTTTTT
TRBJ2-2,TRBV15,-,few,CATSRDLLGGGELFF,TGTGCCACCAGCAGAGATCTTTTGGGGGGCGGGGAGCTGTTTTTT
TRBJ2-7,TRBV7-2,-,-,CASSLVRGFVDEQYF,TGTGCCAGCAGCTTAGTCAGGGGTTTCGTGGACGAGCAGTACTTC
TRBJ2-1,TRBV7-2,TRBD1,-,CASSPWTGARFF,TGTGCCAGCAGCCCTTGGACAGGGGCAAGGTTCTTC
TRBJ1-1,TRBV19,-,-,CASSPPFGLTEAFF,TGTGCCAGTAGTCCCCCCTTTGGACTCACTGAAGCTTTCTTT
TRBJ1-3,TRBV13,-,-,CASSLALGGRLNTIYF,TGTGCCAGCAGCTTAGCCCTCGGGGGGCGGTTAAACACCATATATTTT
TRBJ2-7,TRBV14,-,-,CASSQGLVPIEQYF,TGTGCCAGCAGCCAAGGACTAGTCCCAATTGAGCAGTACTTC
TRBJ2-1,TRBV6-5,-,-,CASSYGRPDNEQFF,TGTGCCAGCAGTTACGGGCGTCCGGACAATGAGCAGTTCTTC
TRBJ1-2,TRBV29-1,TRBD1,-,CSAGEGQGSGYTF,TGCAGCGCAGGGGAAGGACAGGGTAGTGGCTACACCTTC
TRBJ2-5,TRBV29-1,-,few,CSAGPREETQYF,TGCAGCGCGGGTCCCCGGGAAGAGACCCAGTACTTC
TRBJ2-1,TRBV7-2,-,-,CASSLRLAVRAGNNEQFF,TGTGCCAGCAGCTTAAGGTTGGCTGTGCGCGCCGGGAACAATGAGCAGTTCTTC
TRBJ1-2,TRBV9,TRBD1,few,CASSARGLTAGYTF,TGTGCCAGCAGCGCCAGGGGGTTGACAGCTGGCTACACCTTC
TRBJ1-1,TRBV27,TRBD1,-,CASSSNRGDGNTEAFF,TGTGCCAGCAGTTCGAACAGGGGAGACGGGAACACTGAAGCTTTCTTT
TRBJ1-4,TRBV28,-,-,CASTSLRKLFF,TGTGCCAGCACCTCTTTGCGAAAACTGTTTTTT
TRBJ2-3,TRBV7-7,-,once,CASSLSRGDTQYF,TGTGCTAGCAGCTTGTCTCGGGGGGATACGCAGTATTTT
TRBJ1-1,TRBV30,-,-,CAWSSLYTEAFF,TGTGCCTGGAGTTCCCTTTACACTGAAGCTTTCTTT
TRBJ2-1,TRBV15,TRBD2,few,CATSRGPSSGSNEQFF,TGTGCCACCAGCAGAGGCCCTTCTAGCGGGAGTAATGAGCAGTTCTTC
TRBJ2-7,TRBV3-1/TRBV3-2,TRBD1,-,CASSQGTGAYEQYF,TGTGCCAGCAGCCAAGGGACAGGGGCCTACGAGCAGTACTTC
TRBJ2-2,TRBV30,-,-,CAWNRGGLATGELFF,TGTGCCTGGAACAGGGGGGGACTAGCAACCGGGGAGCTGTTTTTT
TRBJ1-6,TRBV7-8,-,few,CASSLAGAENSPLHF,TGTGCCAGCAGCTTAGCGGGGGCAGAGAATTCACCCCTCCACTTT
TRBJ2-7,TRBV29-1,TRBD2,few,CSVGTSTYEQYF,TGCAGCGTTGGGACTAGTACCTACGAGCAGTACTTC
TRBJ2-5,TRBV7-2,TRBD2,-,CASSLGGRSAETQYF,TGTGCCAGCAGCTTAGGCGGGAGGAGCGCAGAGACCCAGTACTTC
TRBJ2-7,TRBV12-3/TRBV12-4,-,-,CASRLDISYEQYF,TGTGCCAGCAGACTGGACATTTCCTACGAGCAGTACTTC
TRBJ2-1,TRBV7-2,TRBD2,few,CASSLPPGGTYNEQFF,TGTGCCAGCAGCCTCCCCCCGGGAGGTACTTACAATGAGCAGTTCTTC
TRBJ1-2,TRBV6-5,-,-,CAIAPRDGVNYGYTF,TGTGCCATCGCGCCACGGGATGGGGTCAACTATGGCTACACCTTC
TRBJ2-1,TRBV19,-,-,CASSVQGYNEQFF,TGTGCCAGTAGTGTACAGGGTTACAATGAGCAGTTCTTC
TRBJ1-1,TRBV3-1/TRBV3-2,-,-,CASSPGTLNTEAFF,TGTGCCAGCAGCCCCGGGACACTGAACACTGAAGCTTTCTTT
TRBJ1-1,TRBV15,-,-,CATSPLGGRVNTEAFF,TGTGCCACCAGCCCCTTGGGTGGGAGGGTGAACACTGAAGCTTTCTTT
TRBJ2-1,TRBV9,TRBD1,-,CASSVLDRGFSGEQFF,TGTGCCAGCAGCGTCCTGGACAGGGGCTTTTCGGGTGAGCAGTTCTTC
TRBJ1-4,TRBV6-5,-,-,CASSSELRGEKLFF,TGTGCCAGCAGTTCCGAACTAAGGGGTGAAAAACTGTTTTTT
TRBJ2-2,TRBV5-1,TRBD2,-,CASSLLAGVSGELFF,TGCGCCAGCAGCCTGTTAGCGGGAGTTTCCGGGGAGCTGTTTTTT
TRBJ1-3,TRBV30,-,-,CAWSGLGASGNTIYF,TGTGCCTGGAGTGGGTTGGGGGCCTCTGGAAACACCATATATTTT
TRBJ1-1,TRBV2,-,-,CASREGRGLSNLNTEAFF,TGTGCCAGCAGGGAGGGTAGAGGACTCTCAAACTTGAACACTGAAGCTTTCTTT
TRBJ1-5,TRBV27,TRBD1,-,CASSRRTGQENQPQHF,TGTGCCAGCAGCCGAAGAACAGGACAGGAAAATCAGCCCCAGCATTTT
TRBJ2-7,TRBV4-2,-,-,CASSQDHGRTVISYEQYF,TGTGCCAGCAGCCAAGATCATGGGAGGACGGTTATATCCTACGAGCAGTACTTC
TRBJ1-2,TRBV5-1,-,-,CASSLTANYGYTF,TGCGCCAGCAGCTTAACGGCTAACTATGGCTACACCTTC
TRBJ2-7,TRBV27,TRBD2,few,CASSLQLAGVTYEQYF,TGTGCCAGCAGTTTACAACTAGCGGGAGTCACCTACGAGCAGTACTTC